Listed here is a single T cell receptor beta chain. No antigen is known for it. Some clones are missing from TCRdb's copy, which holds only in-frame ones; the method was immunoSEQ multiplex PCR. The sample includes 2,500,000 or so clones, around nine tenths of them seen just once. The data derive from a study of shared clonotypes between healthy human individuals. Study summary: For every donor, three CD4 naive, three CD4 memory, two CD8 naive and one CD8 memory plates were used.

CDR1 and CDR2 (germline): SGHDT, YYEEEE. Trimming took 0 bases from V and 5 from J, leaving 0 bases between them. This CDR3 is built from 11 residues. Every donor, a Caucasian adult, lived in Nashville, Tennessee. Study-wide results and limits: With a few donors compared, approximately 5% of naive CD4 clonotypes were shared.

This chain connects TRBV5-6 to TRBJ2-1, with unresolved D. The TCR comes from a young man in good health. The specimen was naive CD4+ T cells sorted from blood. Subset indicated: CD45RA+ positively selected. The CDR3 DNA follows: TGTGCCAGCAGCTTGGACAATGAGCAGTTCTTC. Its translation: CASSLDNEQFF.